The 17 T cell receptor beta chains given below trace back to one sample, sequenced in a study of vaccination effects on CD4 cells after COVID-19. Before any sequencing was done, the ViraFEST assay used viral peptide pools to expand antigen-specific CD4+ T cells. Cells that had been cultured for approximately ten days were the source of isolated CD4+ T cells. Each person got two doses of an mRNA SARS-CoV-2 vaccine, BNT162b2 or mRNA-1273. Clones were read by immunoSEQ multiplex PCR, and TCRdb kept only the in-frame ones, dropping some. Found here are about 59,000 clones, about 78% of them singletons; the top ten hold 2%. These TCRs are of unknown antigen specificity. Material: CD4+ T cells from PBMCs cultured with HCoV-OC43 spike peptides, obtained after COVID-19 vaccination. The sample's subset: HCoV-OC43 spike overlapping peptide pool stimulation. These receptor sequences come from a human donor who received a COVID-19 vaccine.

This chain links TRBV28 with TRBJ1-5; D gene uncertain. Trimming took 5 bases from V and 3 from J, leaving 8 bases between them. Germline V gene lookup returns CDR1 MDHEN and CDR2 SYDVKM. This CDR3 has 13 residues. This chain's CDR3 is CASSRANNQPQHF. DNA for the CDR3: TGTGCCAGCAGTAGGGCAAACAATCAGCCCCAGCATTTT.

The chain carries TRBV5-1 and TRBJ2-5; D might be TRBD1 (6 bases). The germline V gene has CDR1 SGHRS and CDR2 YFSETQ. The CDR3 spans 16 residues. V dropped 4 bases and J dropped 0 bases, with 16 bases sitting between them. The CDR3: CASSPLAGVYQETQYF. The CDR3 DNA follows: TGCGCCAGCAGCCCTTTGGCAGGGGTATACCAAGAGACCCAGTACTTC.

The J gene is TRBJ2-3, the V gene TRBV18; D uncertain. The germline V and J ends were trimmed by 6 bases and 6 bases, with 7 bases remaining between them. Germline CDR1 reads KGHSH; CDR2 reads LQKENI. The CDR3 loop spans 11 amino acids. CDR3 DNA sequence: TGTGCCAGCTCCCGCCTGGATACGCAGTATTTT. It codes for CASSRLDTQYF.

This clone was seen once. J is TRBJ2-1 and V is TRBV7-3; possibly TRBD1 for D (6 bases). The CDR3 consists of 13 residues. CDR1 and CDR2 (germline): SGHTA, FQGTGA. V lost 5 bases to trimming and J lost 8 bases, with 13 bases between them. The CDR3 DNA is TGTGCCAGCAGCCCCCAGGGGATCGATGAGCAGTTCTTC. This codes for CASSPQGIDEQFF.

This chain connects TRBV2 to TRBJ1-6; TRBD1 matches 7 bases. Germline-derived CDR1 and CDR2 are SNHLY and FYNNEI. Unmatched junction bases numbered 4, after V lost 5 bases and J lost 6 bases. The CDR3 is 14 amino acids. CDR3 protein: CASSITGVNSPLHF. DNA for the CDR3: TGTGCCAGCAGTATCACAGGGGTTAATTCACCCCTCCACTTT.

CDR3 in amino acids: CASSASITVGQETQYF. The CDR3 DNA sequence: TGTGCCAGCAGCGCTTCGATCACTGTAGGCCAAGAGACCCAGTACTTC. The chain couples TRBV9 to TRBJ2-5; D gene uncertain. This CDR3 spans 16 amino acids. In germline, CDR1 is SGDLS, CDR2 YYNGEE. V lost 3 bases to trimming and J lost 1 base, with 16 bases between them.

CDR3 coding DNA: TGTGCCAGCTCACCCGGACAGGGGATGGACAATGAGCAGTTCTTC. Translated: CASSPGQGMDNEQFF. V is TRBV18 and J is TRBJ2-1; 9 positions match TRBD1. The CDR3 has 15 amino acids. Germline values: CDR1 KGHSH, CDR2 LQKENI. The V and J ends lost 3 bases and 5 bases, in that order; junction bases with no gene match: 5.

The genes are TRBV7-2 and TRBJ2-1, with TRBD2 identical over 7 bases. Germline assignment: CDR1 SGHTA and CDR2 FQGNSA. This CDR3 is 16 amino acids long. Trimming removed 6 bases from V and 0 bases from J; junction bases left unmatched: 8. DNA for the CDR3: TGTGCCAGCAGACCAGTAGCGGGCGGCTCCTACAATGAGCAGTTCTTC. It encodes CASRPVAGGSYNEQFF. The entire variable domain, with the rest obtained from reference TRBV7-2 and TRBJ2-1, is as follows: GAGVSQSPSNKVTEKGKDVELRCDPISGHTALYWYRQSLGQGLEFLIYFQGNSAPDKSGLPSDRFSAERTGGSVSTLTIQRTQQEDSAVYLCASRPVAGGSYNEQFFGPGTRLTVL.

V gene TRBV5-1 combines with J gene TRBJ2-5, with D maybe TRBD2 (6 bases). V lost 4 bases and J lost 1, with 8 bases in between. Germline V gives CDR1 SGHRS, CDR2 YFSETQ. The CDR3 length is 13 residues. CDR3 in amino acids: CASSPGVQETQYF. In nucleotides, the CDR3 is TGCGCCAGCAGCCCGGGGGTCCAAGAGACCCAGTACTTC.

This clone was observed a handful of times. The chain employs TRBV10-1 and TRBJ2-4; possible D gene TRBD2, 5 bases. This CDR3 has 15 residues. The germline CDR1 and CDR2 sequences are WNHNN and SYGVQD (reference sequence). The ends were cut back, 0 bases at V and 1 base at J, with 7 bases in the middle. For the CDR3, the DNA is TGCGCCAGCAGTGAGTCGCCGGGGGCCAAAAACATTCAGTACTTC. Its translation: CASSESPGAKNIQYF.

The chain is built from TRBV6-5 and TRBJ2-1; 7 positions agree with TRBD1. V was pared by 5 bases and J by 2 bases, with 6 bases of the junction left unmatched. The CDR3 covers 15 residues. Germline V gives CDR1 MNHEY, CDR2 SVGAGI. Here the CDR3 DNA reads TGTGCCAGCAGTCGACAGGGAGAGGCCTACAATGAGCAGTTCTTC. Its protein product is CASSRQGEAYNEQFF.

V and J are TRBV5-8 and TRBJ1-3; D possibly corresponds to TRBD1 (6 bases). V shed 3 bases and J shed 0 bases, with 13 bases lying between them. This CDR3 spans 16 amino acids. CDR1 and CDR2 from the germline V gene are SGHTS and YDEGEE. The CDR3 reads CASSYGQRSSGNTIYF. CDR3 DNA: TGTGCCAGCAGCTATGGACAGCGGAGCTCTGGAAACACCATATATTTT.

The CDR3 sequence: CASSQDDRGGSPLHF. CDR3 bases: TGCGCCAGCAGCCAAGACGACAGGGGGGGATCACCCCTCCACTTT. The chain uses TRBV4-3 and TRBJ1-6; 9 bases are shared with TRBD1. The CDR3 spans 15 residues. CDR1 is LGHNA and CDR2 is YSLEER in the germline V gene. V lost 0 bases to trimming and J lost 10 bases; unmatched junction nucleotides: 4.

V and J are TRBV10-3 and TRBJ1-1, with D hard to call. There are 12 residues in the CDR3. From germline, CDR1 is ENHRY and CDR2 SYGVKD. V lost 0 bases, J lost 6 bases, and 5 bases lay in between. The CDR3 sequence is CAISESRSEAFF. The CDR3 DNA is TGTGCCATCAGTGAGTCGAGGTCTGAAGCTTTCTTT.

The rearrangement uses TRBV7-3 and TRBJ1-3; D is unresolved. Germline lookup yields CDR1 SGHTA and CDR2 FQGTGA. The CDR3 loop spans 12 amino acids. Trimming pared 4 bases from V and 3 bases from J, leaving 4 bases between. In DNA form, the CDR3 reads TGTGCCAGCAGCTACGATGGAAACACCATATATTTT. This sequence encodes CASSYDGNTIYF. Combining the CDR3 with reference TRBV7-3 and TRBJ1-3 gives the whole variable domain GAGVSQTPSNKVTEKGKYVELRCDPISGHTALYWYRQSLGQGPEFLIYFQGTGAADDSGLPNDRFFAVRPEGSVSTLKIQRTERGDSAVYLCASSYDGNTIYFGEGSWLTVV.

The chain is built from TRBV7-8 and TRBJ2-1; D unresolved. CDR1 and CDR2 from the germline V gene are SGHVS and FQNEAQ. This CDR3 comprises 15 residues. The V end was cut by 1 base, the J end by 7 bases, with 14 bases between. This CDR3 is CASSLGGSLGNEQFF. In DNA, the CDR3 is TGTGCCAGCAGCTTAGGGGGTTCGTTGGGGAATGAGCAGTTCTTC.

This clone was seen a few times. The chain combines TRBV2 with TRBJ1-1; D remains ambiguous. Trimming pared 5 bases from V and 1 base from J, leaving 11 bases between. Germline CDR1 SNHLY, CDR2 FYNNEI. This CDR3 has 14 amino acids. The CDR3 coding sequence is TGTGCCAGCAGTTTGCGGACGGGGAACACTGAAGCTTTCTTT. Protein sequence: CASSLRTGNTEAFF.